This T cell receptor beta chain was recorded in a study of blood T cells in healthy people across ages. The trim removed 6 bases at V and 3 bases at J, leaving 6 bases unmatched. The CDR3 has 17 amino acids. Germline V gene lookup returns CDR1 MDHEN and CDR2 SYDVKM. It was with a sample-barcoded 5' primer and a J-beta primer mix that a second PCR of roughly 7 to 12 cycles was run. From the 5' RACE reads, TCRdb called clonotypes with MiXCR, one entry per CDR3 protein. The sample includes about 900,000 distinct CDR3 sequences, around 68% of them seen just once. As concerns this clonotype: Its antigen is unidentified.

Study-level results: Naive CD4+ cells and diversity were both higher in long-lived donors than in aged donors. Unsorted PBMCs blocked a conclusive comparison of naive and antigen-experienced cells.

V is TRBV28 and J is TRBJ2-6; 12 nucleotides match TRBD1. The receptor was derived from a man younger than 40 in good health. Material: blood. The CDR3 DNA follows: TGTGCCAGCAGATCGGGACAGGGGGCGCTTGGGGCCAACGTCCTGACTTTC. Amino acid sequence: CASRSGQGALGANVLTF.